A single sample is the source of the 11 T cell receptor beta chains below, sequenced in a study of blood T cell repertoires in COVID-19. Repertoires were generated with immunoSEQ multiplex PCR, while TCRdb's copy carries only in-frame clones and drops some. The sample includes about 62,000 clones, roughly 90% of them seen just once. Sequencing used peripheral blood. The receptors were gathered from a woman older than 75 with acute or convalescent COVID-19.

This rearrangement joins TRBV21-1 to TRBJ1-2; the table names TRBD1, a call not compared with the DNA. TRBV21-1 constitutes a pseudogene. There are 16 residues in the CDR3. The CDR3 loop reads CASSSKRTGDDYGYTF. The CDR3 coding sequence is TGTGCCAGCAGCAGTAAGAGGACAGGGGACGACTATGGCTACACCTTC.

The chain couples TRBV10-1 to TRBJ1-1; D might be TRBD1 (5 bases). The length of the CDR3 is 13 residues. Per the germline V gene, CDR1 is WNHNN and CDR2 is SYGVQD (reference sequence). V was trimmed by 8 bases and J by 7 bases, leaving 17 bases between them. The DNA for the CDR3 is TGCGCCAGCCAAACCTCATTCGGGGGTGAAGCTTTCTTT. Its protein is CASQTSFGGEAFF.

The J gene is TRBJ2-2, the V gene TRBV2; 9 bases are shared with TRBD2. The CDR3 runs 14 residues. Germline lookup yields CDR1 SNHLY and CDR2 FYNNEI. Losses at the gene ends were 7 bases for V and 5 bases for J; bases not matched to a gene: 5. CDR3 in amino acids: CASTQTSGTGELFF. CDR3 DNA: TGTGCCAGCACCCAGACTAGCGGAACCGGGGAGCTGTTTTTT. Variable domain in full (rest from reference TRBV2 and TRBJ2-2): EPEVTQTPSHQVTQMGQEVILRCVPISNHLYFYWYRQILGQKVEFLVSFYNNEISEKSEIFDDQFSVERPDGSNFTLKIRSTKLEDSAMYFCASTQTSGTGELFFGEGSRLTVL.

This sequence joins TRBV5-4 and TRBJ1-1; a possible D gene is TRBD1 (5 bases). Trimming cost V 4 bases and J 0 bases, with 10 bases left between them. The CDR3 loop spans 14 amino acids. CDR1 and CDR2 from the germline V gene are SGHNT and YYREEE (reference sequence). CDR3 amino acids: CASSLDSMNTEAFF. The CDR3 DNA sequence: TGTGCCAGCAGCCTTGACAGTATGAACACTGAAGCTTTCTTT.

V and J are TRBV3-1 (or the pseudogene TRBV3-2) and TRBJ1-2; 9 bases are shared with TRBD1. The junction had 10 bases not matched to a gene; V was cut back by 2 bases and J by 9 bases. The CDR3 sequence is 15 residues long. In germline, CDR1 is LGHDT, CDR2 YNNKEL (reference sequence). In DNA, the CDR3 is TGTGCCAGCAGCCAACGCCCGGGACAGGGCGTAAGCTACACCTTC. Its protein product is CASSQRPGQGVSYTF.

V and J are TRBV5-1 and TRBJ2-7; 10 bases agree with TRBD2. V trimming: 4 bases; J trimming: 6 bases; junction bases outside the gene matches: 13. Germline values: CDR1 SGHRS, CDR2 YFSETQ. The CDR3 runs 16 residues. Here the CDR3 reads CASSHISQREGGEQYF. In nucleotides, the CDR3 is TGCGCCAGCAGCCACATCTCGCAGCGGGAGGGCGGCGAGCAGTACTTC.

J is TRBJ2-3 and V is TRBV6-2 or TRBV6-3; TRBD2 matches 10 bases. The CDR3 spans 16 residues. V shed 5 bases and J 3 bases; nucleotides not matched to a gene: 8. Germline values: CDR1 MNHEY, CDR2 SVGEGT. The CDR3 nucleotides are TGTGCCAGCAGTGTCGGAGCGGGGGGGTTAACAGATACGCAGTATTTT. The encoded protein is CASSVGAGGLTDTQYF.

The V and J genes are TRBV27 and TRBJ2-7; 7 positions agree with TRBD2. Germline V gene lookup returns CDR1 MNHEY and CDR2 SMNVEV (reference sequence). The CDR3 consists of 14 residues. V was clipped by 3 bases and J by 6 bases; unmatched bases: 8. Written as DNA, the CDR3 is TGTGCCAGCAGTTTTCGGGGAGGGCCGTCCGAGCAGTACTTC. Its translation is CASSFRGGPSEQYF.

In this sample, this clone turned up once. The chain has TRBV11-2 and TRBJ2-2, with 9 nucleotides matching TRBD1. From germline, CDR1 is SGHAT and CDR2 FQNNGV. There are 15 residues in the CDR3. Trimming at V came to 5 bases and at J to 5 bases, leaving 6 bases not matched to a gene. The CDR3, as DNA: TGTGCCAGCAGCCTGGGGACAGGGACAACCGGGGAGCTGTTTTTT. Amino acids: CASSLGTGTTGELFF.

This chain uses TRBV3-1 (or the pseudogene TRBV3-2) with TRBJ1-2, with 10 bases aligning to TRBD1. The length of the CDR3 is 17 residues. Looked up from germline, CDR1 is LGHDT and CDR2 is YNNKEL (reference sequence). After removal of 5 bases from V and 3 bases from J, the junction contained 12 bases not matched to a gene. CDR3 sequence (DNA): TGTGCCAGCAGCGTTACTCCCGGGGACAGGGGACACTATGGCTACACCTTC. Its translation: CASSVTPGDRGHYGYTF.

The sample holds a few counts of this clone. The V and J genes are TRBV15 and TRBJ1-3; possibly TRBD1 for D (6 bases). Trimming cost V 1 base and J 0 bases, with 10 bases left between them. CDR3 size: 16 residues. In germline, CDR1 is LNHNV, CDR2 YYDKDF (reference sequence). CDR3 DNA: TGTGCCACCAGCAGAGGGGGGGGCTACTCTGGAAACACCATATATTTT. Its translation is CATSRGGGYSGNTIYF.